This T cell receptor beta chain was retrieved from a study of graft-versus-host responses after intestinal transplantation. TCRdb's table, derived via immunoSEQ multiplex PCR, lists solely in-frame clones and lacks some. The sample holds about 21,000 clones; approximately 46% are singletons and the top ten take nearly 0.9%. The CDR3 contains 11 residues. Trimming took 1 base from V and 6 from J, leaving 5 bases between them. Per the germline V gene, CDR1 is DFQATT and CDR2 is SNEGSKA (reference sequence). The specimen comprised alloreactive CD4+ T cells from a mixed lymphocyte reaction culture, sampled before intestinal transplant. Subset noted: CFSE-low proliferating T cells sorted from roughly 6-day pre-transplant mixed lymphocyte reaction (GvH or HvG direction). V gene TRBV20-1 combines with J gene TRBJ2-3; D gene unclear. This TCR derives from a human patient who received an intestinal transplant. The CDR3 DNA reads as TGCAGTGCTAGAGCCGGGGATACGCAGTATTTT. Translation: CSARAGDTQYF.